This T cell receptor (beta chain) was sequenced during a study of CD8 T cells in Susac syndrome. This clonotype was detected only once. The RNA input was roughly 0.45 to 1 ug, and it was reverse transcribed with random hexamers. TCRdb analysed the immunoSEQ multiplex PCR reads with MiXCR anew, one entry per CDR3 protein. Counted here are 230,000 or so distinct CDR3 sequences, 95% occurring once; the ten biggest clones make up roughly 0.1%. Trimming left V 5 bases short and J 7 bases short, with 9 bases between. The CDR3 spans 11 residues. Per the germline V gene, CDR1 is GTSNPN and CDR2 is SVGIG (reference sequence).

Sample: CD4+ T cells from PBMCs. The rearrangement uses TRBV30 and TRBJ2-1, with D possibly being TRBD1 or TRBD2 (6 bases each). This clonotype originated in a human donor with multiple sclerosis. In nucleotides, the CDR3 is TGTGCCTGGGGGGGGCCGAATGAGCAGTTCTTC. It is translated as CAWGGPNEQFF.